The T cell receptor (beta chain) described here comes from a study of blood T cell repertoires in COVID-19. The length of the CDR3 is 13 residues. With 6 bases clipped from V and 5 bases from J, the junction kept 1 base outside the gene matches. Sequencing used immunoSEQ multiplex PCR; TCRdb keeps in-frame clones, though not all of them. The repertoire holds 35,000 to 45,000 clones, with roughly 90% as singletons. This receptor was obtained from a human donor in a cohort sampled during active COVID-19. The chain has TRBV12-3 or TRBV12-4 and TRBJ1-1; 12 nucleotides match TRBD1. Sequenced material: peripheral blood. The CDR3 spells CASRGQGATEAFF. The CDR3 nucleotides are TGTGCCAGCAGGGGACAGGGGGCGACTGAAGCTTTCTTT.